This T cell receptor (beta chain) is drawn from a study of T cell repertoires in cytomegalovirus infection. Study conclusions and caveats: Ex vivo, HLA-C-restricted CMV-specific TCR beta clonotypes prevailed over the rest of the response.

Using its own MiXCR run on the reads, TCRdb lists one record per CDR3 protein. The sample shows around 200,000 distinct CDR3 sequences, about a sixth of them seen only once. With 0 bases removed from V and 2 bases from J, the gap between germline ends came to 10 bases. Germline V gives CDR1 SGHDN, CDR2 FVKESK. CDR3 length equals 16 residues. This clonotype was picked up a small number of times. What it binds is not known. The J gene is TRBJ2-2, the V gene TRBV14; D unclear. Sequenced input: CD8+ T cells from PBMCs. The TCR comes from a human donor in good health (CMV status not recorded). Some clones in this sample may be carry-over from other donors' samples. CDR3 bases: TGTGCCAGCAGCCAAGATCTTGCAGTAAACACCGGGGAGCTGTTTTTT. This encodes CASSQDLAVNTGELFF.